A single sample gave rise to the 22 T cell receptor beta chains below, sequenced in a study of blood T cells in healthy people across ages. Together with a sample-barcoded 5' primer, a J-beta primer mix was included in a second PCR lasting roughly 6 to 12 cycles. Each CDR3 protein is one row after TCRdb ran MiXCR on the 5' RACE reads. The top ten clones hold 10% to 13% of a sample with approximately 960,000 distinct CDR3 sequences, 25% to 35% of them seen once. These same records also appear under a second study, on T cells of mothers and their children.

The specimen was blood. The receptors stem from a woman aged 35 to 49 in good health.

The chain couples TRBV11-1 to TRBJ2-1; 8 bases fit TRBD1. This CDR3 contains 17 residues. Trimming cost V 1 base and J 9 bases; bases outside gene matches: 14. Germline CDR1 reads SGHAT; CDR2 reads FQDESV (reference sequence). As DNA, the CDR3 is TGTGCCAGCAGCTTAGGATTCCCGGACAGGGATAATACTGAGCAGTTCTTC. It specifies CASSLGFPDRDNTEQFF.

Regarding this clonotype: This may be a read error: a much more frequent sequence differs by one nucleotide. The genes are TRBV29-1 and TRBJ2-3; 7 bases fit TRBD2. Germline V gene sequence: CDR1 SQVTM, CDR2 ANQGSEA. This CDR3 has 13 residues. In nucleotides, the CDR3 is TGCAGCGTTGCGTCTAGCGGTACAGATGCGCAGTATTTT. It is translated as CSVASSGTDAQYF.

For this clonotype: This could be a read error, since a much larger clone is one nucleotide away. The CDR3 sequence is CASRQGAYNEQYF. In DNA form, the CDR3 reads TGTGCCAGCAGACAGGGGGCGTACAATGAGCAGTACTTC. The chain recombines TRBV6-5 with TRBJ2-4; 9 positions agree with TRBD1. V was pared by 6 bases and J by 13 bases, with 10 bases of the junction left unmatched. Germline CDR1 is MNHEY and CDR2 is SVGAGI. The CDR3 is 13 amino acids.

V usage is TRBV3-1 and J usage is TRBJ2-2; 15 bases line up with TRBD2. With V trimmed by 2 bases and J by 4 bases, 14 bases remained unmatched. Germline CDR1 LGHDT, CDR2 YNNKEL (reference sequence). This CDR3 spans 21 amino acids. The CDR3: CASSQPKFGLAGGPGTGELFF. The CDR3 DNA sequence: TGTGCCAGCAGCCAACCTAAGTTTGGACTAGCGGGGGGGCCCGGCACCGGGGAGCTGTTTTTT.

This clonotype has just a few counts. The rearrangement links TRBV5-1 to TRBJ1-2, with 12 bases aligning to TRBD1. Germline lookup yields CDR1 SGHRS and CDR2 YFSETQ. V was pared by 4 bases and J by 8 bases, with 9 bases of the junction left unmatched. The CDR3 contains 15 residues. This chain's CDR3 is CASSPGTGGSGGYTF. Here the CDR3 DNA reads TGCGCCAGCAGCCCCGGGACAGGGGGCTCTGGAGGCTACACCTTC.

This clonotype was detected ten times or more. The chain is built from TRBV5-1 and TRBJ1-1; D uncertain. Germline CDR1 reads SGHRS; CDR2 reads YFSETQ. V dropped 4 bases and J dropped 3 bases, with 10 bases sitting between them. The CDR3 covers 13 residues. The CDR3 bases are TGCGCCAGCAGCACCGGGAGATACACTGAAGCTTTCTTT. Translating gives CASSTGRYTEAFF. Looking up the rest from reference TRBV5-1 and TRBJ1-1 gives the full variable domain: KAGVTQTPRYLIKTRGQQVTLSCSPISGHRSVSWYQQTPGQGLQFLFEYFSETQRNKGNFPGRFSGRQFSNSRSEMNVSTLELGDSALYLCASSTGRYTEAFFGQGTRLTVV.

The chain links TRBV5-1 to TRBJ1-2; TRBD1 matches at 7 bases. V trimming: 4 bases; J trimming: 6 bases; junction bases outside the gene matches: 9. Germline CDR1 SGHRS, CDR2 YFSETQ. This CDR3 spans 14 amino acids. The CDR3 DNA is TGCGCCAGCAGCAATTCACAGGGGAGAGATGGCTACACCTTC. Amino acid sequence: CASSNSQGRDGYTF.

This sequence joins TRBV20-1 and TRBJ1-1; D is ambiguous. V was shortened by 3 bases and J by 0 bases, with 23 bases between the two germline ends. In germline, CDR1 is DFQATT, CDR2 SNEGSKA (reference sequence). This CDR3 has 18 residues. As DNA, the CDR3 is TGCAGTGCTAGGGTGGAAACTTCTTGGACTTTTATGAACACTGAAGCTTTCTTT. This translates into CSARVETSWTFMNTEAFF.

The chain links TRBV6-5 to TRBJ1-1; TRBD1 is a possible D gene (5 bases). The germline V and J ends were trimmed by 7 bases and 1 base, with 13 bases remaining between them. The germline V gene has CDR1 MNHEY and CDR2 SVGAGI. The CDR3 has 14 amino acids. The CDR3 nucleotides are TGTGCCAGCAAGTGGGCCGGGGGGAACACTGAAGCTTTCTTT. It is translated as CASKWAGGNTEAFF.

This clonotype was found a few times. This rearrangement joins TRBV18 to TRBJ1-2, with 7 nucleotides matching TRBD1. The CDR3 sequence is 13 residues long. Germline V CDR1 and CDR2: KGHSH, LQKENI. The V and J ends lost 2 bases and 9 bases, in that order; junction bases with no gene match: 6. This chain's CDR3 is CASSPGQGESYTF. In DNA, the CDR3 is TGTGCCAGCTCACCAGGGCAGGGGGAGAGCTACACCTTC.

This clonotype was found many times. The genes are TRBV3-1 and TRBJ1-2, with a weak D call TRBD1 (5 bases). V lost 2 bases and J 4 bases, leaving 14 bases between the germline ends. The V gene's germline CDR1 is LGHDT and CDR2 YNNKEL (reference sequence). CDR3 length: 15 amino acids. The CDR3 loop is CASSQSSAGSYGYTF. CDR3 nucleotides: TGTGCCAGCAGCCAATCGTCGGCAGGGAGCTATGGCTACACCTTC.

This clonotype occurred a few times. This chain joins TRBV9 and TRBJ1-6; D uncertain. Trimming took 7 bases from V and 0 from J, leaving 11 bases between them. This CDR3 is built from 15 residues. Germline V gene lookup returns CDR1 SGDLS and CDR2 YYNGEE. CDR3 DNA sequence: TGTGCCAGCCCTTCCGGTGCCTCCTATAATTCACCCCTCCACTTT. Protein: CASPSGASYNSPLHF.

This clonotype has at least ten counts. This sequence joins TRBV4-1 and TRBJ2-7, with 7 positions matching TRBD1. The CDR3 is 16 amino acids. After removal of 3 bases from V and 2 bases from J, the junction contained 10 bases not matched to a gene. Germline-derived CDR1 and CDR2 are MGHRA and YSYEKL. The CDR3 nucleotides read TGCGCCAGCAGCCAGACAGACAGGGTCCCAGCCTACGAGCAGTACTTC. It specifies CASSQTDRVPAYEQYF.

The rearrangement joins TRBV7-2 to TRBJ2-3; weak D call: TRBD1 (5 bases). V was pared by 0 bases and J by 0 bases, with 7 bases between. This CDR3 is built from 15 residues. Germline lookup yields CDR1 SGHTA and CDR2 FQGNSA. In DNA, the CDR3 is TGTGCCAGCAGCTTAGCCAGGGCTAGCACAGATACGCAGTATTTT. Translation gives CASSLARASTDTQYF.

The CDR3 reads CASSSGTGINTEAFF. The CDR3, as DNA: TGTGCCAGCAGTTCCGGGACAGGGATTAACACTGAAGCTTTCTTT. This chain connects TRBV12-3 or TRBV12-4 to TRBJ1-1; TRBD1 aligns across 9 bases. There are 15 residues in the CDR3. J gave up 2 bases and V 4 bases, and 5 bases lay outside the gene matches.

V and J are TRBV18 and TRBJ2-7, with TRBD1 matching over 8 bases. The J call is in doubt because the DNA end fits TRBJ2-5 better. There are 16 residues in the CDR3. The germline gives CDR1 KGHSH, CDR2 LQKENI. The CDR3 nucleotides are TGTGCCAGCTCACCATACGGGACAGGCCGTCAAGAGACCCAGTACTTC. Its protein is CASSPYGTGRQETQYF.

Many counts were recorded for this clonotype. J is TRBJ1-1 and V is TRBV20-1; possible D gene TRBD1, 6 bases. Trimming took off 6 bases at V and 8 bases at J, with 16 bases between the two ends. The CDR3 covers 12 residues. CDR1 DFQATT and CDR2 SNEGSKA come from the germline V gene (reference sequence). CDR3 in DNA: TGCAGTGCACCAGACAGGTTAGAAGAAGCTTTCTTT. It specifies CSAPDRLEEAFF.

This clonotype has only a few counts. V and J are TRBV20-1 and TRBJ1-1; 7 positions match TRBD1. The germline V gene has CDR1 DFQATT and CDR2 SNEGSKA (reference sequence). The junction had 10 bases not matched to a gene; V was cut back by 6 bases and J by 0 bases. This CDR3 is 15 amino acids long. CDR3 nucleotides: TGCAGTGCCTCGCAGGGGGGGGAAATGAACACTGAAGCTTTCTTT. The encoded protein is CSASQGGEMNTEAFF.

This clonotype was detected only a few times. In DNA, the CDR3 is TGTGCCAGCAGCTTAGGGGACAGTCGCGAGCAGTACTTC. As protein: CASSLGDSREQYF. The chain is built from TRBV7-2 and TRBJ2-7; TRBD1 matches 7 bases. This CDR3 comprises 13 residues. V shed 1 base and J 6 bases; nucleotides not matched to a gene: 3. From germline, CDR1 is SGHTA and CDR2 FQGNSA.

The chain uses TRBV5-1 and TRBJ1-2; 7 nucleotides agree with TRBD1. The germline V gene encodes CDR1 SGHRS and CDR2 YFSETQ. The CDR3 length is 12 residues. Unmatched junction bases numbered 6, after V lost 5 bases and J lost 8 bases. The CDR3 loop reads CASRKGAGGYTF. The CDR3 coding sequence is TGCGCCAGCAGGAAGGGGGCTGGGGGCTACACCTTC.

This clonotype was observed a few times. The gene calls are TRBV7-9 and TRBJ1-6; D might be TRBD1 (5 bases). The CDR3 totals 18 residues. Between the trimmed V and J ends, which lost 3 bases and 3 bases, there was a span of 18 bases. Germline V gene sequence: CDR1 SEHNR, CDR2 FQNEAQ (reference sequence). The CDR3: CASSLVGAASLYNSPLHF. As DNA, the CDR3 is TGTGCCAGCAGCTTGGTAGGGGCCGCCTCCCTCTATAATTCACCCCTCCACTTT.

This clonotype was seen a few times. The rearrangement uses TRBV5-1 and TRBJ1-1, with D hard to call. The CDR3 has 14 amino acids. Germline V gives CDR1 SGHRS, CDR2 YFSETQ. V was cut by 1 base and J by 0 bases, with 7 bases left in between. CDR3 in DNA: TGCGCCAGCAGCTTGTGGAGTTTGAACACTGAAGCTTTCTTT. Translated: CASSLWSLNTEAFF.